The 27 T cell receptor beta chains reported below all come from one sample, sequenced in a study of monozygotic twins with inflammatory bowel disease. After re-calling the 5' RACE reads, TCRdb lists one entry per CDR3 protein, DNA absent. This sample's table reports approximately 330,000 distinct CDR3 sequences. Sequencing was done on a sample of blood. Source of these receptors: a human donor with ulcerative colitis or Crohn's disease, or a healthy co-twin of an affected twin (not recorded which).

The chain links TRBV4-3 to TRBJ2-1; TCRdb reports TRBD1, a call that lacks DNA to check it against. Germline V gene lookup returns CDR1 LGHNA and CDR2 YSLEER. The CDR3 totals 16 residues. CDR3 sequence: CASSQGTGTSYNEQFF.

J is TRBJ2-1 and V is TRBV29-1; TCRdb lists TRBD2, though no DNA is available to test this call. The CDR3 totals 15 residues. Germline CDR1 SQVTM, CDR2 ANQGSEA. This chain's CDR3 is CSAVVGLYSYNEQFF.

V usage is TRBV5-1 and J usage is TRBJ2-1; with no DNA, the TCRdb D assignment of TRBD2 cannot be verified. Germline V CDR1 and CDR2: SGHRS, YFSETQ. This CDR3 spans 13 amino acids. CDR3 sequence reads: CASSLTSWNEQFF.

V and J are TRBV5-1 and TRBJ2-1; TCRdb proposes TRBD1, but this gene call is untestable without DNA. The CDR3 consists of 16 residues. Germline V gives CDR1 SGHRS, CDR2 YFSETQ. CDR3 protein: CASSSPPGQAYNEQFF.

V usage is TRBV5-1 and J usage is TRBJ2-3; without DNA, the TCRdb call of TRBD1 cannot be checked. This CDR3 has 15 residues. The germline V gene encodes CDR1 SGHRS and CDR2 YFSETQ. This CDR3 is CASRTQTAPMDTQYF.

The gene calls are TRBV11-2 and TRBJ1-1; TCRdb selects TRBD1, and the lack of DNA leaves this call unchecked. CDR1 and CDR2 from the germline V gene are SGHAT and FQNNGV. The length of the CDR3 is 17 residues. The chain's CDR3 is CASSLEGPRSKNSEAFF.

The genes are TRBV7-8 and TRBJ2-3; the D call from TCRdb, TRBD1, cannot be confirmed without DNA. Germline CDR1 SGHVS, CDR2 FQNEAQ. CDR3 length equals 13 residues. The CDR3 reads CASSRDHTDTQYF.

The V and J genes are TRBV7-9 and TRBJ2-6; TCRdb's assignment of TRBD1 cannot be checked, as there is no DNA. Germline values: CDR1 SEHNR, CDR2 FQNEAQ (reference sequence). There are 13 residues in the CDR3. This chain's CDR3 is CASIGGGANVLTF.

The chain has TRBV5-1 and TRBJ1-1; the D gene TCRdb calls, TRBD1, cannot be checked with no DNA. Germline V lookup: CDR1 SGHRS, CDR2 YFSETQ. The CDR3 has 16 amino acids. This CDR3 is CASSLDPGQMNTEAFF. Full variable domain (missing parts from reference TRBV5-1 and TRBJ1-1): KAGVTQTPRYLIKTRGQQVTLSCSPISGHRSVSWYQQTPGQGLQFLFEYFSETQRNKGNFPGRFSGRQFSNSRSEMNVSTLELGDSALYLCASSLDPGQMNTEAFFGQGTRLTVV.

The rearrangement joins TRBV29-1 to TRBJ1-4; the D gene TCRdb calls, TRBD1, cannot be checked with no DNA. The CDR3 covers 14 residues. CDR1 is SQVTM and CDR2 is ANQGSEA in the germline V gene. The CDR3 protein is CSVEGTAANEKLFF.

The chain combines TRBV9 with TRBJ2-3; TCRdb names TRBD2, which stays unverified in the absence of DNA. Looked up from germline, CDR1 is SGDLS and CDR2 is YYNGEE. CDR3 length: 17 amino acids. CDR3 loop: CASSVDQTSGRKDTQYF. The whole variable domain, remainder taken from reference TRBV9 and TRBJ2-3, is DSGVTQTPKHLITATGQRVTLRCSPRSGDLSVYWYQQSLDQGLQFLIQYYNGEERAKGNILERFSAQQFPDLHSELNLSSLELGDSALYFCASSVDQTSGRKDTQYFGPGTRLTVL.

The chain couples TRBV20-1 to TRBJ2-7; TCRdb designates TRBD1, a call that cannot be tested without DNA. CDR3 length: 16 residues. CDR1 DFQATT and CDR2 SNEGSKA come from the germline V gene (reference sequence). The CDR3 sequence: CSARSVDSLIHYEQYF.

This chain's CDR3 is CASSYSNTEAFF. The chain uses TRBV6-2 or TRBV6-3 and TRBJ1-1. The CDR3 has 12 residues. Germline CDR1 reads MNHEY; CDR2 reads SVGEGT.

This rearrangement joins TRBV7-3 to TRBJ2-5. This CDR3 is 14 amino acids long. Germline CDR1 is SGHTA and CDR2 is FQGTGA. CDR3 loop: CASSFGRVQETQYF.

This chain joins TRBV10-3 and TRBJ2-3; TCRdb outputs TRBD2, but without DNA this stays unchecked. Germline CDR1 is ENHRY and CDR2 is SYGVKD. This CDR3 is built from 14 residues. The CDR3 loop reads CATQKAGATDTQYF.

The V gene is TRBV5-1, the J gene TRBJ1-6. The CDR3 length is 17 residues. Germline CDR1 is SGHRS and CDR2 is YFSETQ. The CDR3 loop is CASSQKQPSSYNSPLHF.

The CDR3 is CASSEAGETDTQYF. This sequence joins TRBV6-4 and TRBJ2-3; the TCRdb call, TRBD2, lacks DNA for checking. Germline CDR1 is MRHNA and CDR2 is SNTAGT. The CDR3 loop spans 14 amino acids.

The V call is TRBV20-1, the J call TRBJ2-5; the D gene TCRdb calls, TRBD2, cannot be checked with no DNA. CDR1 is DFQATT, CDR2 SNEGSKA, per germline (reference sequence). The CDR3 contains 18 residues. The CDR3 sequence: CSARDFGSGRSLGETQYF.

The rearrangement links TRBV18 to TRBJ2-3. The germline V gene encodes CDR1 KGHSH and CDR2 LQKENI. This CDR3 is built from 13 residues. CDR3 sequence: CASSPPDRIMQYF.

This chain joins TRBV6-5 and TRBJ2-4; TCRdb gives TRBD1 as the D gene, but with no DNA this cannot be confirmed. This CDR3 has 16 residues. CDR1 and CDR2 (germline): MNHEY, SVGAGI. This chain's CDR3 is CASSYSGGRQKNIQYF.

This chain links TRBV18 with TRBJ1-2. The CDR3 extends over 13 amino acids. The germline V gene has CDR1 KGHSH and CDR2 LQKENI. CDR3: CASSPEGSYGYTF. Full variable domain (rest looked up from reference TRBV18 and TRBJ1-2): NAGVMQNPRHLVRRRGQEARLRCSPMKGHSHVYWYRQLPEEGLKFMVYLQKENIIDESGMPKERFSAEFPKEGPSILRIQQVVRGDSAAYFCASSPEGSYGYTFGSGTRLTVV.

The chain couples TRBV2 to TRBJ1-1; absent DNA, TCRdb's TRBD1 call cannot be checked. Germline V gives CDR1 SNHLY, CDR2 FYNNEI. CDR3 length equals 14 residues. This chain's CDR3 is CASSFTGMDTEAFF.

CDR3 in amino acids: CSARVLAGVGQFF. The chain links TRBV20-1 to TRBJ2-1; as DNA is missing, the TRBD2 call by TCRdb cannot be tested. This CDR3 contains 13 residues. The germline gives CDR1 DFQATT, CDR2 SNEGSKA (reference sequence).

The V and J genes are TRBV30 and TRBJ2-1. The CDR3 sequence is 12 residues long. Germline CDR1 is GTSNPN and CDR2 is SVGIG (reference sequence). CDR3 residues: CAWSGASYEQFF.

The gene calls are TRBV20-1 and TRBJ1-2; checking the TCRdb D call of TRBD1 is not possible without DNA. This CDR3 is 16 amino acids long. Germline lookup yields CDR1 DFQATT and CDR2 SNEGSKA (reference sequence). The chain's CDR3 is CSARDTGQGASRGYTF.

V gene TRBV10-3 combines with J gene TRBJ1-2. CDR1 is ENHRY, CDR2 SYGVKD, per germline. The CDR3 runs 12 residues. CDR3 sequence reads: CAIRDSNYGYTF.

The CDR3 region is CSVERDRVGGNEQFF. The gene calls are TRBV29-1 and TRBJ2-1; TCRdb outputs TRBD1, but without DNA this stays unchecked. Germline V lookup: CDR1 SQVTM, CDR2 ANQGSEA. This CDR3 contains 15 residues.